This TCR beta chain was found in a study of T cell repertoires and leukemia-associated antigens (dated by TCRdb to about 2019). Looking at the study overall: About 5.1 to 7 million read pairs and roughly 3.3 to 5.0 million effective reads were obtained per sample, with about 15 million effective reads obtained overall. The study aimed to identify which antigen a TCR Vbeta21 clone previously found in CML patients recognizes, using in vitro peptide stimulation of healthy T cells.

The full study reports these points: Numbers of Vbeta genes (approximately 65), Jbeta genes (more than 12), VDJ rearrangements and unique CDR3s did not differ significantly among the four groups. The antigen specificity and function of the expanded clones were not directly tested and needed further investigation.

About this clonotype: The antigen this receptor binds is unknown. This is likely a read error, given that the CDR3 carries no conserved phenylalanine or tryptophan at its end. Because the CDR3's place on the DNA is in doubt, the DNA is left out and the CDR3 is given as listed by TCRdb.

Reading the germline V gene gives CDR1 SGHTA and CDR2 FQGTGA. Counting both end residues, the CDR3 totals 10 amino acids. TRIzol reagent was used to extract total RNA from the cultured T cells. 5' rapid amplification of cDNA ends (5'RACE) was used to amplify TCRbeta libraries from RNA. Before sequencing, library concentration and integrity were assessed using Qubit, an Agilent instrument, and quantitative PCR. A commercial service provider sequenced the qualified libraries on Illumina HiSeq or MiSeq. Concerning the study's data processing: TCR sequences in each sample were identified using MiXCR version 1.8.2. Qualified clones required a CDR3 longer than four amino acids, an in-frame nucleotide length, and no stop codon. An effective read was defined as a read containing the complete CDR3 structure. Expanded clones were validated by RT-PCR with 24 Vbeta primers, GeneScan spectratyping, and Sanger sequencing. TCRdb redid the processing of the public reads, applying fastp at Q25 and MiXCR, and retained in-frame beta chains. Records with the same CDR3 protein are collapsed into one entry carrying the most frequent genes and DNA. TCRdb, not the original authors, processed these V and J calls. For this sample there are 14,000 or so distinct CDR3 sequences; over 30% appear just once. The ten largest clones add up to about 9% of the sample.

CD3+ T cells were initially rested overnight at approximately 2.4 million cells/mL in RPMI 1640 lacking fetal bovine serum. Following the manufacturer's instructions, MACS immunomagnetic beads were used to pull CD3+ T cells out of the PBMCs. This TCR was sampled from a female donor in good health. The sequencing input was CD3+ T cells sorted from blood and cultured. Rearrangement joined TRBV7-3 to TRBJ2-1. This receptor has the CDR3 CAAVWVLAFL.